The 25 T cell receptor beta chains reported below all come from one sample, sequenced in a study of shared clonotypes between healthy human individuals. CD8 cells regarded as naive lacked CD45RO, were positively chosen for CCR7, and omitted terminally differentiated effector memory CD45RA+ cells. Method: immunoSEQ multiplex PCR; TCRdb's copy keeps in-frame clones and lacks some. The sample shows millions of clones, just under 95% of them seen only once. Sequenced input: naive CD8+ T cells sorted from blood. The receptors derive from a young man in good health.

The chain joins TRBV6-1 to TRBJ2-1; 12 bases map to TRBD2. Unmatched junction bases numbered 10, after V lost 2 bases and J lost 8 bases. Germline V gene data show CDR1 as MNHNS and CDR2 as SASEGT. CDR3 size: 17 residues. The CDR3 DNA follows: TGTGCCAGCAGTGAATGGCTAGCGGGGGGGTCGGCGGATGAGCAGTTCTTC. Translating gives CASSEWLAGGSADEQFF.

The gene calls are TRBV2 and TRBJ2-3; 12 nucleotides align to TRBD2. The CDR3 runs 17 residues. From germline, CDR1 is SNHLY and CDR2 FYNNEI. Unmatched junction bases numbered 6, after V lost 5 bases and J lost 0 bases. The CDR3 here is CASSTRLAGDSTDTQYF. In nucleotides, the CDR3 is TGTGCCAGCAGTACCAGACTAGCGGGAGATAGCACAGATACGCAGTATTTT. The full variable domain, its missing parts supplied by reference TRBV2 and TRBJ2-3, is EPEVTQTPSHQVTQMGQEVILRCVPISNHLYFYWYRQILGQKVEFLVSFYNNEISEKSEIFDDQFSVERPDGSNFTLKIRSTKLEDSAMYFCASSTRLAGDSTDTQYFGPGTRLTVL.

The chain links TRBV10-1 to TRBJ1-2; D perhaps matches TRBD1 (6 bases). V shed 6 bases and J shed 5 bases, with 19 bases lying between them. Per germline, CDR1 WNHNN and CDR2 SYGVQD (reference sequence). The CDR3 is made up of 15 amino acids. CDR3 in amino acids: CASRPRWGRPYGYTF. In DNA, the CDR3 is TGCGCCAGCAGACCCCGATGGGGGCGACCTTATGGCTACACCTTC.

The CDR3 sequence: CASSFPDRTSGSTGELFF. The CDR3 bases are TGTGCCAGCAGCTTCCCTGACCGGACTAGCGGGTCTACCGGGGAGCTGTTTTTT. V gene TRBV11-2 combines with J gene TRBJ2-2; 11 bases are a match to TRBD2. The V gene end was trimmed by 3 bases and the J gene end by 5 bases; junction bases not matched to a gene: 11. Germline values: CDR1 SGHAT, CDR2 FQNNGV. The CDR3 covers 18 residues.

The chain uses TRBV9 and TRBJ1-2, with D possibly being TRBD1 (5 bases). Trimming stripped 3 bases from V and 4 bases from J, with 13 bases between. CDR1 and CDR2 from the germline V gene are SGDLS and YYNGEE. CDR3 length equals 14 residues. This CDR3 reads CASSGAGLSYGYTF. The CDR3 DNA follows: TGTGCCAGCAGCGGGGCAGGGTTGTCCTATGGCTACACCTTC.

The rearrangement links TRBV6-6 to TRBJ2-7; tentative D call: TRBD2 (5 bases). The CDR3 extends over 12 amino acids. Germline V CDR1 and CDR2: MNHNY, SVGAGI (reference sequence). V lost 10 bases to trimming and J lost 1 base, with 11 bases between them. The CDR3 reads CATGLDSYEQYF. In nucleotides, the CDR3 is TGTGCCACCGGACTCGATTCCTACGAGCAGTACTTC.

The chain is built from TRBV5-6 and TRBJ1-6; maybe TRBD1 (6 bases). The V gene lost 0 bases and the J gene lost 8 bases, with 18 bases spanning the gap. Germline V gene data show CDR1 as SGHDT and CDR2 as YYEEEE. The CDR3 has 17 amino acids. Here the CDR3 DNA reads TGTGCCAGCAGCTTGGGTCCTGAGGACAGAGAGCATTCACCCCTCCACTTT. Protein sequence: CASSLGPEDREHSPLHF.

The chain employs TRBV4-1 and TRBJ2-6, with 7 nucleotides matching TRBD2. This CDR3 is 17 amino acids long. Germline V gene data show CDR1 as MGHRA and CDR2 as YSYEKL. The J segment lost 1 base and the V segment lost 6 bases, leaving 9 bases of the junction unmatched. CDR3 sequence (DNA): TGCGCCAGCAGAGGCGTGGGGGGGGATTCTGGGGCCAACGTCCTGACTTTC. Translating it yields CASRGVGGDSGANVLTF.

The chain employs TRBV9 and TRBJ2-3; a weak D match, TRBD1 (6 bases). The CDR3 sequence is 16 residues long. Trimming removed 1 base from V and 5 bases from J, with 17 bases in between. Germline CDR1 SGDLS, CDR2 YYNGEE. CDR3 sequence reads: CASSVRNRVKGDTQYF. The DNA for the CDR3 is TGTGCCAGCAGCGTACGTAACAGGGTGAAAGGAGATACGCAGTATTTT.

The gene calls are TRBV13 and TRBJ1-5; 10 nucleotides line up with TRBD1. Germline loops: CDR1 PRHDT, CDR2 FYEKMQ (reference sequence). With 0 bases clipped from V and 6 bases from J, the junction kept 5 bases outside the gene matches. This CDR3 comprises 16 residues. Written as DNA, the CDR3 is TGTGCCAGCAGCTTAGGGGCGACAGGGGGCGGTCAGCCCCAGCATTTT. As protein: CASSLGATGGGQPQHF.

The chain is built from TRBV2 and TRBJ1-4; D unresolved. Trimming removed 1 base from V and 0 bases from J, with 3 bases in between. CDR1 and CDR2 (germline): SNHLY, FYNNEI. The CDR3 is 14 residues long. CDR3 in amino acids: CASSEEATNEKLFF. CDR3 nucleotide sequence: TGTGCCAGCAGTGAAGAGGCAACTAATGAAAAACTGTTTTTT.

The chain joins TRBV2 to TRBJ2-7; 7 nucleotides line up with TRBD1. Germline values: CDR1 SNHLY, CDR2 FYNNEI. The V and J ends lost 7 bases and 3 bases, in that order; junction bases with no gene match: 9. CDR3 length equals 14 residues. DNA of the CDR3: TGTGCCAGCATAGGACAGGACCTTATCTACGAGCAGTACTTC. Residues: CASIGQDLIYEQYF.

The V gene is TRBV7-2, the J gene TRBJ2-7; D not certain. V lost 2 bases to trimming and J lost 0 bases, with 11 bases between them. The CDR3 runs 15 residues. Germline-derived CDR1 and CDR2 are SGHTA and FQGNSA. CDR3 loop: CASSLKEAFSYEQYF. The CDR3 DNA reads as TGTGCCAGCAGCTTAAAAGAAGCCTTCTCCTACGAGCAGTACTTC.

V gene TRBV19 combines with J gene TRBJ2-7, with no clear D. Looked up from germline, CDR1 is LNHDA and CDR2 is SQIVND (reference sequence). The V and J ends lost 6 bases and 3 bases respectively, with 12 bases between them. The CDR3 loop spans 13 amino acids. The CDR3 protein is CASSPALYYEQYF. The DNA of the CDR3 is TGTGCCAGTAGCCCAGCCCTCTACTACGAGCAGTACTTC.

This clone was picked up a small number of times. The rearrangement uses TRBV5-1 and TRBJ1-2; D possibly corresponds to TRBD1 (5 bases). The CDR3 totals 13 residues. V lost 0 bases to trimming and J lost 6 bases, with 9 bases between them. CDR1 SGHRS and CDR2 YFSETQ come from the germline V gene. The CDR3 DNA sequence: TGCGCCAGCAGCTTGGTAGGGGTCGATGGCTACACCTTC. Protein product: CASSLVGVDGYTF.

As concerns this clone: Other DNA sequences in the sample encode the same CDR3. This sequence joins TRBV14 and TRBJ2-7; D might be TRBD2 (5 bases). Deletions cut 4 bases from V and 3 bases from J, with 13 bases between. Germline V lookup: CDR1 SGHDN, CDR2 FVKESK. The CDR3 runs 14 residues. CDR3 coding DNA: TGTGCCAGCAGCCCGAGGACTGGCGGCTACGAGCAGTACTTC. This gives the protein CASSPRTGGYEQYF.

To note about this clone: An end of the junction does not agree with germline; a read error may underlie this. The genes are TRBV7-8 and TRBJ1-2; tentatively, D is TRBD1 (5 bases). This CDR3 is built from 15 residues. Looked up from germline, CDR1 is SGHVS and CDR2 is FQNEAQ. DNA of the CDR3: TGTGCCAGCAGTTTAGCCCTGGCAGGGATAGGTGGCTACACCTTC. It is translated as CASSLALAGIGGYTF. The full variable domain, its missing parts supplied by reference TRBV7-8 and TRBJ1-2, is GAGVSQSPRYKVAKRGQDVALRCDPISGHVSLFWYQQALGQGPEFLTYFQNEAQLDKSGLPSDRFFAERPEGSVSTLKIQRTQQEDSAVYLCASSLALAGIGGYTFGSGTRLTVV.

The chain joins TRBV5-6 to TRBJ1-1; D gene uncertain. The CDR3 spans 16 residues. The ends were cut back, 0 bases at V and 1 base at J, with 13 bases in the middle. CDR1 is SGHDT, CDR2 YYEEEE, per germline. CDR3 loop: CASSLGGFRQNTEAFF. The CDR3 DNA sequence: TGTGCCAGCAGCTTGGGAGGGTTTAGACAGAACACTGAAGCTTTCTTT.

The CDR3 region has the DNA TGTGCCAGCAGCTTGAGCCGGCAGGGGGCCTACGAGCAGTACTTC. The encoded protein is CASSLSRQGAYEQYF. The chain is built from TRBV5-8 and TRBJ2-7; 7 nucleotides line up with TRBD1. This CDR3 comprises 15 residues. In germline, CDR1 is SGHTS, CDR2 YDEGEE. The V gene end was trimmed by 1 base and the J gene end by 2 bases; junction bases not matched to a gene: 6.

About this clone itself: The identical CDR3 is also encoded by other nucleotide sequences in the sample. This sequence joins TRBV18 and TRBJ2-7, with D unclear. The germline CDR1 and CDR2 sequences are KGHSH and LQKENI. The CDR3 is 14 residues long. Between the trimmed V and J ends, which lost 1 base and 0 bases, there was a span of 7 bases. CDR3 in amino acids: CASSPRGDSYEQYF. The CDR3 coding sequence is TGTGCCAGCTCACCACGTGGAGACTCCTACGAGCAGTACTTC. Full variable domain (missing parts from reference TRBV18 and TRBJ2-7): NAGVMQNPRHLVRRRGQEARLRCSPMKGHSHVYWYRQLPEEGLKFMVYLQKENIIDESGMPKERFSAEFPKEGPSILRIQQVVRGDSAAYFCASSPRGDSYEQYFGPGTRLTVT.

V is TRBV28 and J is TRBJ2-3, with 9 bases identical to TRBD1. V lost 6 bases and J lost 5; bases outside the gene matches: 9. The CDR3 sequence is 15 residues long. Germline values: CDR1 MDHEN, CDR2 SYDVKM. The CDR3 sequence is CASREDRGIGDTQYF. CDR3 coding DNA: TGTGCCAGCAGGGAGGACAGGGGCATAGGAGATACGCAGTATTTT.

This clone appeared once. The CDR3 spells CASSPVEGSGNTIYF. In DNA form, the CDR3 reads TGTGCCAGCAGCCCCGTCGAGGGATCCGGAAACACCATATATTTT. This chain connects TRBV5-8 to TRBJ1-3; D call uncertain. CDR1 and CDR2 (germline): SGHTS, YDEGEE. CDR3 length: 15 residues. Deletions cut 4 bases from V and 4 bases from J, with 15 bases between.

The chain is built from TRBV7-9 and TRBJ2-7, with TRBD2 matching over 11 bases. V trimming: 5 bases; J trimming: 4 bases; junction bases outside the gene matches: 7. CDR1 is SEHNR and CDR2 is FQNEAQ in the germline V gene (reference sequence). This CDR3 region has 15 residues. This CDR3 reads CASSLTRTSGYEQYF. The CDR3 nucleotides are TGTGCCAGCAGCCTGACTCGGACTAGCGGGTACGAGCAGTACTTC. The whole variable domain, filled in from reference TRBV7-9 and TRBJ2-7, reads DTGVSQNPRHKITKRGQNVTFRCDPISEHNRLYWYRQTLGQGPEFLTYFQNEAQLEKSRLLSDRFSAERPKGSFSTLEIQRTEQGDSAMYLCASSLTRTSGYEQYFGPGTRLTVT.

V usage is TRBV25-1 and J usage is TRBJ1-4; no clear D gene. CDR3 length equals 14 residues. Between the trimmed V and J ends, which lost 2 bases and 6 bases, there was a span of 10 bases. Germline V gene sequence: CDR1 MGHDK, CDR2 SYGVNS. CDR3 nucleotides: TGTGCCAGCAGTGAAGGGAGGGTTGATGAAAAACTGTTTTTT. Its translation: CASSEGRVDEKLFF.

The chain links TRBV27 to TRBJ2-7; either TRBD1 or TRBD2 may supply D (5 bases each). V dropped 4 bases and J dropped 0 bases, with 10 bases sitting between them. The V gene's germline CDR1 is MNHEY and CDR2 SMNVEV (reference sequence). CDR3 size: 14 residues. The CDR3, as DNA: TGTGCCAGCAGTTCCCGGGACCGCTCCTACGAGCAGTACTTC. It yields the protein CASSSRDRSYEQYF.